The 8 T cell receptor beta chains given below trace back to one sample, sequenced in a study of beta chain features in type 1 diabetes. General study points: TCRB CDR3s were moderately but significantly shorter in Type 1 diabetes patients in all four CD4+ subsets.

Antigens of these TCRs are unknown. The authors reverse transcribed all of the isolated RNA, so sequencing captured expressed TCRB transcripts. The protocol was immunoSEQ multiplex PCR, while the TCRdb copy is restricted to in-frame clones and leaves out a portion. Here the sample spans some 660,000 clones, about 14% being singletons. Sequencing was performed on naive CD4+ T cells from blood. Every receptor here comes from a young man with type 1 diabetes.

The chain links TRBV5-4 to TRBJ1-5; D uncertain. Germline-derived CDR1 and CDR2 are SGHNT and YYREEE (reference sequence). The CDR3 is 13 amino acids. V was cut by 4 bases and J by 7 bases, with 12 bases left in between. The CDR3 spells CASSPDPAQPQHF. DNA for the CDR3: TGTGCCAGCAGCCCGGACCCGGCCCAGCCCCAGCATTTT.

This chain joins TRBV29-1 and TRBJ2-3, with 7 bases aligning to TRBD1. Germline CDR1 reads SQVTM; CDR2 reads ANQGSEA. Trimming cost V 1 base and J 4 bases; bases outside gene matches: 8. The CDR3 contains 15 residues. DNA of the CDR3: TGCAGCGTTGAAGTGATCGACAGGGTGGCAGATACGCAGTATTTT. Translating gives CSVEVIDRVADTQYF.

The sample holds a few counts of this clone. V and J are TRBV7-6 and TRBJ1-4; D uncertain. Germline-derived CDR1 and CDR2 are SGHVS and FNYEAQ. V gave up 5 bases and J gave up 4 bases, with 14 bases separating them. This CDR3 has 15 residues. DNA for the CDR3: TGTGCCAGCAGCCGAGACGCCAAACGTAATGAAAAACTGTTTTTT. Translation: CASSRDAKRNEKLFF.

V usage is TRBV9 and J usage is TRBJ2-3; a possible D gene is TRBD2 (6 bases). The CDR3 contains 16 residues. The V end lost 0 bases, the J end lost 3 bases, and 14 bases lay between the germline ends. Germline values: CDR1 SGDLS, CDR2 YYNGEE. This chain's CDR3 is CASSVDRGGATDTQYF. The CDR3 region has the DNA TGTGCCAGCAGCGTAGATCGGGGCGGGGCGACAGATACGCAGTATTTT.

This clone occurred a few times. The chain links TRBV7-8 to TRBJ2-5; possibly TRBD2 for D (7 bases). The germline V and J ends were trimmed by 6 bases and 2 bases, with 10 bases remaining between them. This CDR3 comprises 13 residues. Germline V CDR1 and CDR2: SGHVS, FQNEAQ. The CDR3 protein is CASRGRGQETQYF. The CDR3 DNA sequence: TGTGCCAGCAGAGGGAGGGGGCAAGAGACCCAGTACTTC.

This clone was seen only a few times. The chain joins TRBV5-6 to TRBJ2-7; TRBD2 aligns across 11 bases. In germline, CDR1 is SGHDT, CDR2 YYEEEE. This CDR3 is built from 15 residues. V lost 4 bases and J lost 2; bases outside the gene matches: 5. CDR3 amino acids: CASSTLAGGAYEQYF. In DNA form, the CDR3 reads TGTGCCAGCAGCACCCTAGCGGGAGGTGCCTACGAGCAGTACTTC.

The CDR3 is CASRGEYDYGYTF. CDR3 bases: TGTGCCAGCAGGGGCGAGTACGACTATGGCTACACCTTC. The chain has TRBV27 and TRBJ1-2; no clear D. V was pared by 6 bases and J by 3 bases, with 11 bases between. This CDR3 has 13 amino acids. CDR1 and CDR2 (germline): MNHEY, SMNVEV (reference sequence).

The rearrangement links TRBV6-5 to TRBJ2-6; 7 bases align to TRBD2. This CDR3 is built from 16 residues. J lost 0 bases, V lost 2 bases, and 1 base had no gene match. CDR1 and CDR2 from the germline V gene are MNHEY and SVGAGI. Here the CDR3 reads CASSYGGGSGANVLTF. Written as DNA, the CDR3 is TGTGCCAGCAGTTACGGCGGGGGCTCTGGGGCCAACGTCCTGACTTTC.